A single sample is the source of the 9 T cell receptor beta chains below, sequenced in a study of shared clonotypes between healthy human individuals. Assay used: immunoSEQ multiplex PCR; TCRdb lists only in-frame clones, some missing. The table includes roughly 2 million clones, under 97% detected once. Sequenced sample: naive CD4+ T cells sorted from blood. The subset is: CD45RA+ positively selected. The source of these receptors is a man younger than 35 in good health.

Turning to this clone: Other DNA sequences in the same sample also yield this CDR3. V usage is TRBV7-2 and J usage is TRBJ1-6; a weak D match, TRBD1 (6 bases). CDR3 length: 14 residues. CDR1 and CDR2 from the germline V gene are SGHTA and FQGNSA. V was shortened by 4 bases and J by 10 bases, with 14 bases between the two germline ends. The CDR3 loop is CASSSQGLGSPLHF. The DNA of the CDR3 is TGTGCCAGCAGCTCACAGGGTTTGGGATCACCCCTCCACTTT.

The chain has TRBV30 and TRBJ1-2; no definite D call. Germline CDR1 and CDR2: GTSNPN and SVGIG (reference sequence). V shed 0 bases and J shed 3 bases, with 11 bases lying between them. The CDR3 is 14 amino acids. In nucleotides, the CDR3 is TGTGCCTGGAGTGTCGGTACCGGCCACTATGGCTACACCTTC. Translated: CAWSVGTGHYGYTF.

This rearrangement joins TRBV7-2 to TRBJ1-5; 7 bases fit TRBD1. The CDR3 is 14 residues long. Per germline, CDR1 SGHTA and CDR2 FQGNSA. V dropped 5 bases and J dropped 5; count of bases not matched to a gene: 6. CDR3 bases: TGTGCCAGCAGCCAGGGACAGTCCCATCAGCCCCAGCATTTT. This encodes CASSQGQSHQPQHF.

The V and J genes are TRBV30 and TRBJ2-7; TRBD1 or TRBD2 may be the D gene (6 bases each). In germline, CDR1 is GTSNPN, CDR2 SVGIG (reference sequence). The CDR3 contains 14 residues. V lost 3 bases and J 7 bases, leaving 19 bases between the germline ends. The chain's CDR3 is CAWRLLWGAGEQYF. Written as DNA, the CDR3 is TGTGCCTGGAGACTCCTGTGGGGGGCTGGTGAGCAGTACTTC.

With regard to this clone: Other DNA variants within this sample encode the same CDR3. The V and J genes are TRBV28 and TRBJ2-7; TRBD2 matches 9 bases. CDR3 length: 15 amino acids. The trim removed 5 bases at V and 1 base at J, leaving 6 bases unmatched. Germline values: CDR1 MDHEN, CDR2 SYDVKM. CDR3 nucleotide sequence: TGTGCCAGCAGTCGTAGCGGGGGAGGTTCCTACGAGCAGTACTTC. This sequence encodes CASSRSGGGSYEQYF.

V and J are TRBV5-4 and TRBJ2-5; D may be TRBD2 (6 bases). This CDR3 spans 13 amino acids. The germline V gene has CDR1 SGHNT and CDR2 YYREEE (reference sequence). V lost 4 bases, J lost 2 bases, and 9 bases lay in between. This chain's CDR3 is CASSTGGQETQYF. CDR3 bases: TGTGCCAGCAGCACCGGGGGTCAAGAGACCCAGTACTTC.

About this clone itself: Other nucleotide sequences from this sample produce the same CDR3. The CDR3 sequence is CASSAGLAGGQETQYF. In nucleotides, the CDR3 is TGTGCCAGCAGTGCGGGACTAGCGGGAGGGCAAGAGACCCAGTACTTC. The rearrangement links TRBV6-1 to TRBJ2-5; the match to TRBD2 covers 16 bases. This CDR3 has 16 amino acids. The germline V gene has CDR1 MNHNS and CDR2 SASEGT. The trim removed 4 bases at V and 2 bases at J, leaving 1 base unmatched.

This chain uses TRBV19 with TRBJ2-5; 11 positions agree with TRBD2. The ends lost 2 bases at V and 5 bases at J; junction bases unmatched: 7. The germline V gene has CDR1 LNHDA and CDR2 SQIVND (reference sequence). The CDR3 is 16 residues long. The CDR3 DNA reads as TGTGCCAGTAGTATATTCCCGACTAGCGGGGTCGAGACCCAGTACTTC. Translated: CASSIFPTSGVETQYF.

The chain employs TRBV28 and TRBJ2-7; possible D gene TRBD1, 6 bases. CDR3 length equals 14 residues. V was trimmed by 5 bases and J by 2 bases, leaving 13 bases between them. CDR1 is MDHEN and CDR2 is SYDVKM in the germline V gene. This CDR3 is CASSKRTDPYEQYF. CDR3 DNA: TGTGCCAGCAGTAAAAGGACAGATCCCTACGAGCAGTACTTC.